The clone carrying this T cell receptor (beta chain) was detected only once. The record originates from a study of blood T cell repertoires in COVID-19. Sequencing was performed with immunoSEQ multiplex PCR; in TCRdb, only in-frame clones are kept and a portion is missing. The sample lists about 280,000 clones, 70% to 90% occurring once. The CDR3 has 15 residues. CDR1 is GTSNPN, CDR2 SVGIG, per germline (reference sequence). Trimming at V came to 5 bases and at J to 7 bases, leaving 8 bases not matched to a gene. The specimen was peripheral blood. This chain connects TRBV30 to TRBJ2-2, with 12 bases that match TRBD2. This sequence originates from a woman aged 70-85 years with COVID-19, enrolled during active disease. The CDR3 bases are TGTGCCTGGCAGACTAGCGGGGGTTCTAGCGGGGAGCTGTTTTTT. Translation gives CAWQTSGGSSGELFF.